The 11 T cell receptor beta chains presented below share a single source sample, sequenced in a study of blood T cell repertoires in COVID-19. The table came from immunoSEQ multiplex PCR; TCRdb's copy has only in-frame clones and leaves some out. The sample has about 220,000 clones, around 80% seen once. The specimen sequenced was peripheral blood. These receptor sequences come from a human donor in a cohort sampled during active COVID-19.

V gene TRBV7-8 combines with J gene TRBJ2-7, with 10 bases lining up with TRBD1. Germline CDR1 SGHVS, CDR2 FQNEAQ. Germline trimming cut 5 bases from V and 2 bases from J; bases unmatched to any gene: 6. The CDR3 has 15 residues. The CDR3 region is CASSLGTGVAYEQYF. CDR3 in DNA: TGTGCCAGCAGCCTCGGGACAGGGGTAGCCTACGAGCAGTACTTC.

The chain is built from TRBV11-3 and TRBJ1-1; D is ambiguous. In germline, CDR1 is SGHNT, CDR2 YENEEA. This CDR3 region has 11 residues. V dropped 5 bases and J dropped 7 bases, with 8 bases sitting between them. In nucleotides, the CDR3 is TGTGCCAGCAGCAATTTCGGTGAAGCTTTCTTT. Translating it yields CASSNFGEAFF.

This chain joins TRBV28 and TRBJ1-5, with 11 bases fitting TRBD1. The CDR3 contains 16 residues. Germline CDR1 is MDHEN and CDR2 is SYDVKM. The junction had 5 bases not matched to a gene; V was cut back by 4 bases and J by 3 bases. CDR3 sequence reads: CASSSGQGANNQPQHF. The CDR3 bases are TGTGCCAGCAGTTCCGGACAGGGGGCGAACAATCAGCCCCAGCATTTT.

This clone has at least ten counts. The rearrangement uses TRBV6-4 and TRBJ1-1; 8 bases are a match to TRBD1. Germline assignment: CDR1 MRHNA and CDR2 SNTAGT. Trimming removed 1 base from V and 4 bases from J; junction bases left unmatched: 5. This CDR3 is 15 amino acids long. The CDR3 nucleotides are TGTGCCAGCAGTGACTTAACAGGGGGGGGCACTGAAGCTTTCTTT. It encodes CASSDLTGGGTEAFF.

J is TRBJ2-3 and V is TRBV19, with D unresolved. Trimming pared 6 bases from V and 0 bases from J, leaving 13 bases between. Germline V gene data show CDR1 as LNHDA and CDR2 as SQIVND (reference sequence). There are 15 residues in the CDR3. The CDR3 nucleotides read TGTGCCAGTAGGATTAACGGGTTTAGCACAGATACGCAGTATTTT. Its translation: CASRINGFSTDTQYF. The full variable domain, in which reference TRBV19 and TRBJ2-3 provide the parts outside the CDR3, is DGGITQSPKYLFRKEGQNVTLSCEQNLNHDAMYWYRQDPGQGLRLIYYSQIVNDFQKGDIAEGYSVSREKKESFPLTVTSAQKNPTAFYLCASRINGFSTDTQYFGPGTRLTVL.

This CDR3 reads CASRGAEEKLFF. CDR3 nucleotides: TGTGCCAGCAGGGGGGCAGAGGAAAAACTGTTTTTT. V usage is TRBV28 and J usage is TRBJ1-4, with D possibly matching TRBD1 (6 bases). The CDR3 covers 12 residues. V was shortened by 6 bases and J by 8 bases, with 10 bases between the two germline ends. CDR1 is MDHEN, CDR2 SYDVKM, per germline.

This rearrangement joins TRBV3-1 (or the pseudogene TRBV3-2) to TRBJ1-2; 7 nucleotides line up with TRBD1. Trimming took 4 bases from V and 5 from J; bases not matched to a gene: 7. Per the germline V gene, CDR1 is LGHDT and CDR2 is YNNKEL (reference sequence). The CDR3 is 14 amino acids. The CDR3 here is CASSPRQGGYGYTF. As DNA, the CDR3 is TGTGCCAGCAGCCCCAGACAGGGAGGTTATGGCTACACCTTC.

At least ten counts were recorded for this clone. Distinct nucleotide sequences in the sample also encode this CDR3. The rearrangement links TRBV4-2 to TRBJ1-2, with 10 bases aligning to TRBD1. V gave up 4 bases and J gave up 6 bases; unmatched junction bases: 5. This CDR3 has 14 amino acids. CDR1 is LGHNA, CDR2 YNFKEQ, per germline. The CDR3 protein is CASSPTGGRDGYTF. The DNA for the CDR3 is TGTGCCAGCAGCCCGACAGGGGGCAGGGATGGCTACACCTTC.

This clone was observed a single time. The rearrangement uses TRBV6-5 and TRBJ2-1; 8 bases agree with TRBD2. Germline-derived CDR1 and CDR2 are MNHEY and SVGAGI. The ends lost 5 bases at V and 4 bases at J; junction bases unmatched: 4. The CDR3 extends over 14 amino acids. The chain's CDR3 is CASSRVAGYNEQFF. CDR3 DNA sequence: TGTGCCAGCAGTCGGGTAGCGGGGTACAATGAGCAGTTCTTC.

CDR3 amino acids: CSVPSGSRAETQYF. In DNA, the CDR3 is TGCAGCGTCCCTAGCGGGAGTAGGGCAGAGACCCAGTACTTC. The gene calls are TRBV29-1 and TRBJ2-5, with 10 bases lining up with TRBD2. CDR1 is SQVTM and CDR2 is ANQGSEA in the germline V gene. This CDR3 contains 14 residues. V trimming: 6 bases; J trimming: 4 bases; junction bases outside the gene matches: 8. The full variable domain, with the rest looked up from reference TRBV29-1 and TRBJ2-5, is SAVISQKPSRDICQRGTSLTIQCQVDSQVTMMFWYRQQPGQSLTLIATANQGSEATYESGFVIDKFPISRPNLTFSTLTVSNMSPEDSSIYLCSVPSGSRAETQYFGPGTRLLVL.

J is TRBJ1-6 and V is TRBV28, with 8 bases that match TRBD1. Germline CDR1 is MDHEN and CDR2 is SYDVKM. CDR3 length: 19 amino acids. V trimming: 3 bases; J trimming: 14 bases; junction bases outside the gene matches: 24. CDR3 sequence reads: CASSFPPNLDRGPRQALHF. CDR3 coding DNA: TGTGCCAGCAGTTTTCCCCCGAATCTAGACAGGGGCCCCCGTCAAGCCCTCCACTTT.